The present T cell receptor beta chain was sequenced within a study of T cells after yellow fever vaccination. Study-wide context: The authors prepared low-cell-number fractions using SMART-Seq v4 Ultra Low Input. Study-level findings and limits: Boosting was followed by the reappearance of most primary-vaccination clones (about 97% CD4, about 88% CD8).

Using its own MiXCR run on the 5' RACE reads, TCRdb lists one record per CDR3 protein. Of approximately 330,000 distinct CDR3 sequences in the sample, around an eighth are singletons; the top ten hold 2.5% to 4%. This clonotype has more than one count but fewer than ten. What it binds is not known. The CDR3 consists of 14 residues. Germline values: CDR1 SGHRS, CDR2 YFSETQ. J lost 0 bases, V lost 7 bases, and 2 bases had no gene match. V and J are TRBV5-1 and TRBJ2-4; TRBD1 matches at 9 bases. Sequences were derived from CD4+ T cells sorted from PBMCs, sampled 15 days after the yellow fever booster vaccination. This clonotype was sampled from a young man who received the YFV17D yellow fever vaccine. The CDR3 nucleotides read TGCGCCAGCGGGACAGGGCCAGCCAAAAACATTCAGTACTTC. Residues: CASGTGPAKNIQYF.